These 8 T cell receptor beta chains share one sample of origin, sequenced in a study of T cell responses to AZD1222 COVID-19 vaccine. Here immunoSEQ multiplex PCR was the method, and the copy in TCRdb shows in-frame clones only, minus some. The table includes 85,000 to 130,000 clones, nearly 95% detected once. Source: peripheral blood, taken on day 0 of AZD1222 vaccination. The receptor source for this set is an adult in good health.

This chain links TRBV9 with TRBJ2-7, with D possibly being TRBD1 or TRBD2 (6 bases each). Germline CDR1 and CDR2: SGDLS and YYNGEE. The CDR3 covers 11 residues. V gave up 7 bases and J gave up 7 bases, with 12 bases separating them. The CDR3: CASGGRGEQYF. The DNA of the CDR3 is TGTGCCAGCGGGGGGCGAGGGGAGCAGTACTTC.

V gene TRBV3-1 (or the pseudogene TRBV3-2) combines with J gene TRBJ2-7, with a tentative D call TRBD2 (5 bases). The germline V and J ends were trimmed by 4 bases and 2 bases, with 15 bases remaining between them. Germline V gene lookup returns CDR1 LGHDT and CDR2 YNNKEL (reference sequence). There are 15 residues in the CDR3. The CDR3 sequence is CASSLGLKGTYEQYF. CDR3 bases: TGTGCCAGCAGCCTAGGACTCAAAGGGACCTACGAGCAGTACTTC.

This rearrangement joins TRBV5-4 to TRBJ1-1; unclear D gene. From germline, CDR1 is SGHNT and CDR2 YYREEE (reference sequence). CDR3 size: 12 residues. Trimming removed 4 bases from V and 6 bases from J, with 10 bases in between. The CDR3 DNA reads TGTGCCAGCAGCGGTGGAGGGTCTGAAGCTTTCTTT. Protein product: CASSGGGSEAFF. The variable domain in full, with the rest retrieved from reference TRBV5-4 and TRBJ1-1, is ETGVTQSPTHLIKTRGQQVTLRCSSQSGHNTVSWYQQALGQGPQFIFQYYREEENGRGNFPPRFSGLQFPNYSSELNVNALELDDSALYLCASSGGGSEAFFGQGTRLTVV.

The V and J genes are TRBV3-1 (or the pseudogene TRBV3-2) and TRBJ1-1; 11 nucleotides match TRBD1. The V gene's germline CDR1 is LGHDT and CDR2 YNNKEL (reference sequence). The length of the CDR3 is 15 residues. V lost 4 bases and J lost 4; bases outside the gene matches: 5. The CDR3 here is CASSLGQGALTEAFF. In DNA form, the CDR3 reads TGTGCCAGCAGCCTCGGACAGGGGGCACTCACTGAAGCTTTCTTT.

V gene TRBV9 combines with J gene TRBJ2-7, with D possibly called TRBD1 or TRBD2 (5 bases each). The CDR3 is 16 amino acids. The germline V gene encodes CDR1 SGDLS and CDR2 YYNGEE. Trimming removed 3 bases at V and 5 bases at J, with 21 bases between. CDR3 loop: CASSARDGAQIDEQYF. In DNA form, the CDR3 reads TGTGCCAGCAGCGCCCGGGACGGAGCTCAAATCGACGAGCAGTACTTC.

This chain links TRBV30 with TRBJ1-5, with a possible D match to TRBD1 (5 bases). Germline V lookup: CDR1 GTSNPN, CDR2 SVGIG (reference sequence). Between the trimmed V and J ends, which lost 5 bases and 4 bases, there was a span of 9 bases. The CDR3 runs 12 residues. CDR3 DNA: TGTGCCTGGGGGTGGGGGAATCAGCCCCAGCATTTT. Translating gives CAWGWGNQPQHF.

The chain uses TRBV19 and TRBJ2-1; TRBD2 matches at 14 bases. The V segment lost 5 bases and the J segment 7 bases; nucleotides outside the gene matches: 10. CDR1 and CDR2 from the germline V gene are LNHDA and SQIVND (reference sequence). There are 17 residues in the CDR3. The CDR3 sequence is CASSLRTSGRTRNEQFF. CDR3 in DNA: TGTGCCAGTAGTCTACGGACTAGCGGGAGGACCCGGAATGAGCAGTTCTTC. Complete variable domain (other parts from reference TRBV19 and TRBJ2-1): DGGITQSPKYLFRKEGQNVTLSCEQNLNHDAMYWYRQDPGQGLRLIYYSQIVNDFQKGDIAEGYSVSREKKESFPLTVTSAQKNPTAFYLCASSLRTSGRTRNEQFFGPGTRLTVL.

The CDR3 coding sequence is TGTGCCAGCACCCATGGGGCAGGCCCTCAGGAAGCTTTCTTT. It encodes CASTHGAGPQEAFF. The rearrangement joins TRBV5-4 to TRBJ1-1; D perhaps matches TRBD1 (5 bases). The CDR3 is 14 amino acids. Germline CDR1 is SGHNT and CDR2 is YYREEE (reference sequence). Trimming pared 6 bases from V and 8 bases from J, leaving 20 bases between.